Below are 30 T cell receptor beta chains sequenced from a single sample in a study of glioma-infiltrating T cells. The iRepertoire nested amplicon-rescue multiplex PCR amplified TCR alpha and beta CDR3s from RNA. MiXCR, applied by TCRdb to the multiplex PCR reads, yields one record per CDR3 protein. The sample includes about 200,000 distinct CDR3 sequences, around 32% seen only once; the top ten take around 21%. Sequencing was done on a sample of glioma tissue, nonneoplastic brain tissue, or PBMCs (not recorded which). The receptors here all came from a human donor with low-grade glioma or glioblastoma, undergoing nonglioma brain surgery, or in good health (not recorded which).

This clonotype was seen ten or more times. V is TRBV7-9 and J is TRBJ2-3; D possibly corresponds to TRBD2 (5 bases). Germline V CDR1 and CDR2: SEHNR, FQNEAQ (reference sequence). Between the trimmed V and J ends, which lost 4 bases and 2 bases, there was a span of 10 bases. CDR3 size: 14 residues. The CDR3, as DNA: TGTGCCAGCAGCTCACTAGTGGCCACAGATACGCAGTATTTT. This codes for CASSSLVATDTQYF.

This clonotype was recorded only once. A much larger clone lies a single base off, so this may be a read error. The J gene is TRBJ1-5, the V gene TRBV4-1, with D hard to call. The germline gives CDR1 MGHRA, CDR2 YSYEKL. CDR3 length: 14 amino acids. Trimming removed 2 bases from V and 6 bases from J, with 11 bases in between. The CDR3 DNA reads TGCGCCAGCAGCCAATTCCATGGCAGTCAGCCCCAGCATTTT. This sequence encodes CASSQFHGSQPQHF.

This clonotype was seen ten or more times. The rearrangement links TRBV5-8 to TRBJ2-5; no clear D. Trimming pared 2 bases from V and 3 bases from J, leaving 11 bases between. The germline V gene encodes CDR1 SGHTS and CDR2 YDEGEE. This CDR3 spans 14 amino acids. The CDR3 nucleotides are TGTGCCAGCAGCTTAGGTCTGCGGAAAGAGACCCAGTACTTC. Amino acid sequence: CASSLGLRKETQYF. The full variable domain, with the rest looked up from reference TRBV5-8 and TRBJ2-5, is EAGVTQSPTHLIKTRGQQATLRCSPISGHTSVYWYQQALGLGLQFLLWYDEGEERNRGNFPPRFSGRQFPNYSSELNVNALELEDSALYLCASSLGLRKETQYFGPGTRLLVL.

This clonotype was recorded at least ten times. J is TRBJ1-1 and V is TRBV12-3 or TRBV12-4; perhaps TRBD1 as D (5 bases). CDR3 length: 15 residues. The V and J ends lost 5 bases and 3 bases respectively, with 16 bases between them. This CDR3 reads CASSTPGGDDTEAFF. The CDR3 region has the DNA TGTGCCAGCAGTACGCCGGGGGGGGATGACACTGAAGCTTTCTTT.

This clonotype showed up many times. The J gene is TRBJ1-1, the V gene TRBV18; D is unresolved. Trimming took 4 bases from V and 0 from J, leaving 15 bases between them. Germline V gene lookup returns CDR1 KGHSH and CDR2 LQKENI. The CDR3 covers 16 residues. The CDR3 protein is CASSLTGGRMNTEAFF. CDR3 in DNA: TGTGCCAGCTCACTGACGGGTGGGAGAATGAACACTGAAGCTTTCTTT.

This rearrangement joins TRBV7-9 to TRBJ2-1, with 7 bases matching TRBD2. The CDR3 sequence is 16 residues long. Trimming took 3 bases from V and 2 from J; bases not matched to a gene: 7. Germline CDR1 and CDR2: SEHNR and FQNEAQ (reference sequence). The CDR3 DNA sequence: TGTGCCAGCAGCTTGACTAGCCTCTCGCCCTACAATGAGCAGTTCTTC. Amino acid sequence: CASSLTSLSPYNEQFF.

Regarding this clonotype: With a much larger clone just one base away, this may be a read error. The rearrangement links TRBV7-9 to TRBJ1-5, with TRBD1 identical over 10 bases. Germline-derived CDR1 and CDR2 are SEHNR and FQNEAQ (reference sequence). This CDR3 contains 16 residues. With V trimmed by 7 bases and J by 5 bases, 11 bases remained unmatched. DNA of the CDR3: TGTGCCAGCAACCCAAGCCGGGACAGGGGTTATCAGCCCCAGCATTTT. Translation gives CASNPSRDRGYQPQHF.

Ten or more counts support this clonotype. The chain couples TRBV12-3 or TRBV12-4 to TRBJ2-4, with D possibly being TRBD1 (5 bases). CDR3 size: 15 residues. Trimming took off 1 base at V and 8 bases at J, with 15 bases between the two ends. CDR3 nucleotide sequence: TGTGCCAGCAGTTTAGACGGACGGATACAGGACATTCAGTACTTC. Translated: CASSLDGRIQDIQYF.

This clonotype was found a few times. The V gene is TRBV5-1, the J gene TRBJ2-7; D gene unclear. The CDR3 runs to 14 residues. V was cut by 1 base and J by 7 bases, with 15 bases left in between. Germline V lookup: CDR1 SGHRS, CDR2 YFSETQ. The CDR3: CASSLNTGWFEQYF. The CDR3 bases are TGCGCCAGCAGCTTGAACACCGGGTGGTTTGAGCAGTACTTC.

This clonotype has a count of ten or more. The rearrangement links TRBV7-8 to TRBJ2-1; D uncertain. V was trimmed by 1 base and J by 14 bases, leaving 9 bases between them. The length of the CDR3 is 11 residues. Germline V CDR1 and CDR2: SGHVS, FQNEAQ. CDR3 sequence: CASSLGSVKFF. The CDR3 region has the DNA TGTGCCAGCAGCTTAGGGTCAGTAAAGTTCTTC.

This clonotype appeared many times. The rearrangement uses TRBV27 and TRBJ1-2, with D perhaps TRBD1 (6 bases). This CDR3 region has 17 residues. Germline CDR1 MNHEY, CDR2 SMNVEV (reference sequence). Between the trimmed V and J ends, which lost 2 bases and 5 bases, there was a span of 21 bases. The CDR3 sequence: CASSLKHREGPLYGYTF. DNA for the CDR3: TGTGCCAGCAGTTTAAAACACAGGGAAGGACCCCTATATGGCTACACCTTC.

The chain uses TRBV16 and TRBJ1-6, with D possibly matching TRBD1 (5 bases). Germline V gene sequence: CDR1 KGHSY, CDR2 FQNENV. V was shortened by 0 bases and J by 10 bases, with 16 bases between the two germline ends. The CDR3 runs to 16 residues. In DNA, the CDR3 is TGTGCCAGCAGCCAATCAGGGCAACAGGCAGGATCACCCCTCCACTTT. As protein: CASSQSGQQAGSPLHF.

At least ten counts were recorded for this clonotype. The V and J genes are TRBV6-2 or TRBV6-3 and TRBJ2-5; TRBD1 aligns across 8 bases. V shed 6 bases and J 4 bases; nucleotides not matched to a gene: 16. CDR1 and CDR2 (germline): MNHEY, SVGEGT. The CDR3 sequence is 17 residues long. CDR3 in DNA: TGTGCCAGCAGCACGGGGGACAGGCCTTCCCTGGGAGAGACCCAGTACTTC. Translated: CASSTGDRPSLGETQYF.

Ten or more counts support this clonotype. The CDR3 spells CASSPIQGLGYGYTF. CDR3 in DNA: TGTGCCAGCTCACCAATTCAGGGGTTGGGCTATGGCTACACCTTC. The genes are TRBV18 and TRBJ1-2; a possible D gene is TRBD1 (6 bases). V lost 2 bases and J 4 bases, leaving 14 bases between the germline ends. This CDR3 comprises 15 residues. Germline V lookup: CDR1 KGHSH, CDR2 LQKENI.

There are a few counts of this clonotype. The rearrangement uses TRBV5-6 and TRBJ1-1; D might be TRBD1 (5 bases). With 0 bases removed from V and 0 bases from J, the gap between germline ends came to 9 bases. Germline V gives CDR1 SGHDT, CDR2 YYEEEE. CDR3 size: 15 residues. CDR3 sequence reads: CASSLEGWVNTEAFF. As DNA, the CDR3 is TGTGCCAGCAGCTTGGAGGGGTGGGTGAACACTGAAGCTTTCTTT.

This chain joins TRBV6-4 and TRBJ2-3; the D gene could be TRBD1 or TRBD2 (6 bases each). Germline values: CDR1 MRHNA, CDR2 SNTAGT. The V end lost 4 bases, the J end lost 4 bases, and 15 bases lay between the germline ends. The CDR3 loop spans 15 amino acids. The CDR3: CASSGGGGSSDTQYF. Written as DNA, the CDR3 is TGTGCCAGCAGTGGTGGAGGGGGGAGCTCAGATACGCAGTATTTT.

This clonotype has ten or more counts. This rearrangement joins TRBV28 to TRBJ1-5, with 8 bases identical to TRBD1. From germline, CDR1 is MDHEN and CDR2 SYDVKM. This CDR3 is 16 amino acids long. Trimming cost V 6 bases and J 7 bases; bases outside gene matches: 14. For the CDR3, the DNA is TGTGCCAGCAGCCCTAACGGACAGGGCGGACGACAGCCCCAGCATTTT. Translated: CASSPNGQGGRQPQHF.

This clonotype has ten or more counts. This sequence joins TRBV14 and TRBJ2-3, with TRBD2 matching 7 bases. Germline V gives CDR1 SGHDN, CDR2 FVKESK. V lost 1 base to trimming and J lost 0 bases; unmatched junction nucleotides: 4. This CDR3 is built from 16 residues. Here the CDR3 DNA reads TGTGCCAGCAGCCAAGTAGCGGGCCTTAGCACAGATACGCAGTATTTT. Its protein is CASSQVAGLSTDTQYF.

This clonotype has just one count. The CDR3 does not close with the conserved phenylalanine or tryptophan, likely indicating a read error. The V call is TRBV28, the J call TRBJ1-2; TRBD1 might be the D (6 bases). The CDR3 has 12 amino acids. CDR1 is MDHEN and CDR2 is SYDVKM in the germline V gene. The CDR3 nucleotides are TGTGCGAGCAGTTTATACAGGGATGGCTACACCCTC. Its protein product is CASSLYRDGYTL.

This clonotype has at least ten counts. The rearrangement links TRBV5-1 to TRBJ2-3; D is uncertain. This CDR3 comprises 13 residues. Trimming took off 0 bases at V and 5 bases at J, with 7 bases between the two ends. CDR1 and CDR2 (germline): SGHRS, YFSETQ. The CDR3 DNA sequence: TGCGCCAGCAGCTTGGCCCGACGAGATACGCAGTATTTT. It encodes CASSLARRDTQYF.

Regarding this clonotype: Since a much larger clone is just one base distant, this may be a read error. The chain combines TRBV7-9 with TRBJ2-1; D unclear. The length of the CDR3 is 15 residues. Germline CDR1 and CDR2: SEHNR and FQNEAQ (reference sequence). The CDR3 spells CASSFFPGPYNEKFF. The CDR3 DNA reads as TGTGCCAGCAGCTTTTTCCCGGGCCCCTACAATGAGAAGTTCTTC.

The CDR3 bases are TGTGCCAGCAGTTTAGGCGGGGCAGGGACCGACTCCTACGAGCAGTACTTC. The encoded protein is CASSLGGAGTDSYEQYF. The chain carries TRBV12-3 or TRBV12-4 and TRBJ2-7; possible D gene TRBD2, 6 bases. The germline V and J ends were trimmed by 1 base and 0 bases, with 16 bases remaining between them. The CDR3 has 17 residues.

There are many counts of this clonotype. The chain carries TRBV7-2 and TRBJ2-3; 10 positions match TRBD2. The CDR3 length is 18 residues. Germline V gene sequence: CDR1 SGHTA, CDR2 FQGNSA. With V trimmed by 1 base and J by 3 bases, 10 bases remained unmatched. CDR3 sequence (DNA): TGTGCCAGCAGCTTAGGATTCAAGCGGGAGGGCCTTACAGATACGCAGTATTTT. Its protein is CASSLGFKREGLTDTQYF.

This clonotype appeared a single time. The CDR3 reads CASSSPDRQNTEAFF. In nucleotides, the CDR3 is TGTGCCAGCAGCTCCCCGGACAGGCAGAACACTGAAGCTTTCTTT. The chain joins TRBV7-2 to TRBJ1-1, with 7 positions matching TRBD1. Germline assignment: CDR1 SGHTA and CDR2 FQGNSA. V was clipped by 4 bases and J by 1 base; unmatched bases: 6. There are 15 residues in the CDR3.

Concerning this clonotype: One base away lies a much larger clone, so this may be a sequencing read error. The chain recombines TRBV7-9 with TRBJ2-5; D is unclear. Trimming stripped 2 bases from V and 9 bases from J, with 10 bases between. Germline V gene data show CDR1 as SEHNR and CDR2 as FQNEAQ (reference sequence). The CDR3 runs 12 residues. The CDR3 coding sequence is TGTGCCAGCAGCTTATTGGGCGAGGCCCAGTACTTC. Protein: CASSLLGEAQYF.

In its sample, this clonotype was seen many times. The rearrangement uses TRBV7-2 and TRBJ1-3; D unresolved. The CDR3 consists of 14 residues. Germline lookup yields CDR1 SGHTA and CDR2 FQGNSA. The germline V and J ends were trimmed by 2 bases and 3 bases, with 8 bases remaining between them. The CDR3: CASSLSHGGNTIYF. CDR3 DNA sequence: TGTGCCAGCAGCTTAAGTCACGGTGGAAACACCATATATTTT.

This chain links TRBV13 with TRBJ2-7; a possible D gene is TRBD1 (6 bases). The CDR3 consists of 12 residues. Between the trimmed V and J ends, which lost 9 bases and 3 bases, there was a span of 12 bases. Germline CDR1 is PRHDT and CDR2 is FYEKMQ (reference sequence). The CDR3 region is CARWDTDYEQYF. CDR3 nucleotides: TGTGCCAGGTGGGACACCGACTACGAGCAGTACTTC.

The chain recombines TRBV2 with TRBJ2-1; maybe TRBD2 (5 bases). This CDR3 region has 16 residues. The V gene's germline CDR1 is SNHLY and CDR2 FYNNEI. V shed 2 bases and J shed 5 bases, with 16 bases lying between them. The CDR3 sequence is CASSEPGLGLNNEQFF. CDR3 in DNA: TGTGCCAGCAGTGAACCAGGACTTGGGCTCAACAATGAGCAGTTCTTC.

In the case of this clonotype: The CDR3 does not end in the conserved phenylalanine or tryptophan, so this is likely a read error. The chain has TRBV15 and TRBJ2-3, with TRBD2 identical over 8 bases. The length of the CDR3 is 15 residues. CDR1 is LNHNV and CDR2 is YYDKDF in the germline V gene (reference sequence). After removal of 7 bases from V and 4 bases from J, the junction contained 10 bases not matched to a gene. The CDR3 nucleotides read TGTGCCACCACCCCGGGACTAGGGAGGGCAGATACGCAGTATTCT. This gives the protein CATTPGLGRADTQYS.

The chain has TRBV30 and TRBJ2-1; D assignment may be TRBD1 or TRBD2 (5 bases each). V lost 4 bases to trimming and J lost 2 bases, with 12 bases between them. CDR1 and CDR2 from the germline V gene are GTSNPN and SVGIG (reference sequence). There are 14 residues in the CDR3. CDR3 region: CAWTAGGPYNEQFF. CDR3 in DNA: TGTGCCTGGACCGCTGGGGGTCCCTACAATGAGCAGTTCTTC.